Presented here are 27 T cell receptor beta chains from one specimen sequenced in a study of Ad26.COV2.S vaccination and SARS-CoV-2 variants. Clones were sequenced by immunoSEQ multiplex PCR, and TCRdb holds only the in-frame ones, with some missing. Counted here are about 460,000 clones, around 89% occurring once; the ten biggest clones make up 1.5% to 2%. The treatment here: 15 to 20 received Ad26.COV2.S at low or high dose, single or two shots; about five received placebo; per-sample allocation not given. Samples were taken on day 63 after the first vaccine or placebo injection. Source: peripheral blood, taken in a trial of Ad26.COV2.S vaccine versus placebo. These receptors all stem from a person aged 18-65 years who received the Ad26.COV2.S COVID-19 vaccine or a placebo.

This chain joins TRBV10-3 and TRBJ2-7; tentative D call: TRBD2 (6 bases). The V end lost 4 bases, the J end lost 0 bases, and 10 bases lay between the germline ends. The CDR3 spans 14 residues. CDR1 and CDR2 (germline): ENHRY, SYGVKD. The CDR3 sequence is CAISVGLVSYEQYF. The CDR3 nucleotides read TGTGCCATCAGTGTGGGACTTGTCTCCTACGAGCAGTACTTC.

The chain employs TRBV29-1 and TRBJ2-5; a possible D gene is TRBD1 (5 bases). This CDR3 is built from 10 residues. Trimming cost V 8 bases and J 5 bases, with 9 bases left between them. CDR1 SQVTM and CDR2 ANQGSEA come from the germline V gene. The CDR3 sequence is CSSGAETQYF. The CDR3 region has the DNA TGCAGCTCTGGGGCGGAGACCCAGTACTTC. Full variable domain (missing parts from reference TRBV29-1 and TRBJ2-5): SAVISQKPSRDICQRGTSLTIQCQVDSQVTMMFWYRQQPGQSLTLIATANQGSEATYESGFVIDKFPISRPNLTFSTLTVSNMSPEDSSIYLCSSGAETQYFGPGTRLLVL.

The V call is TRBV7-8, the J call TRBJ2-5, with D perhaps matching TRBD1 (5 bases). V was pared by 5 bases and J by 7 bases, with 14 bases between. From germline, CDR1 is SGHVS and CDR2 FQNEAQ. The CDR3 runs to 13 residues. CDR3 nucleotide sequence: TGTGCCAGCAGCCCTCCCCAAGGGGCGACCCAGTACTTC. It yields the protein CASSPPQGATQYF.

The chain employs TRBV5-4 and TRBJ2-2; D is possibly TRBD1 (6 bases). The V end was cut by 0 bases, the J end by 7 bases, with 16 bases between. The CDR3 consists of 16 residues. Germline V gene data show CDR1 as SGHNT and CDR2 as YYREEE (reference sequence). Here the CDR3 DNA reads TGTGCCAGCAGCTTGGTGGGTGGGGGCGCGGTCGGGGAGCTGTTTTTT. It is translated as CASSLVGGGAVGELFF.

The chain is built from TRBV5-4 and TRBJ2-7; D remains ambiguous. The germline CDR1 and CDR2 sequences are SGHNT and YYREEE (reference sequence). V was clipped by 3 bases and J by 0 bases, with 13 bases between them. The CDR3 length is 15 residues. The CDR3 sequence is CASSSRESSSYEQYF. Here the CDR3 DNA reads TGTGCCAGCAGCTCTAGAGAATCGAGCTCCTACGAGCAGTACTTC.

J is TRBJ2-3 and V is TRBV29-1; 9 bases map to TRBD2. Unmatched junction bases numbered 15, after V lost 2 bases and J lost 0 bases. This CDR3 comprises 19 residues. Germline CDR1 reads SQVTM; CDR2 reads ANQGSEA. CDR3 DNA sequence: TGCAGCGTTGAAACTAGCGGGTTCCCAAGGGAACATAGCACAGATACGCAGTATTTT. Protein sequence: CSVETSGFPREHSTDTQYF.

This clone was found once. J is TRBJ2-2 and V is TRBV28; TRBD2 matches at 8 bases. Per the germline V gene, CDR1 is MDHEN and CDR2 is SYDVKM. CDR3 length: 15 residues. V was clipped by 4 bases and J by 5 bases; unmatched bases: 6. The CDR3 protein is CASSSPGLGTGELFF. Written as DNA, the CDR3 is TGTGCCAGCAGTTCCCCGGGACTAGGTACCGGGGAGCTGTTTTTT.

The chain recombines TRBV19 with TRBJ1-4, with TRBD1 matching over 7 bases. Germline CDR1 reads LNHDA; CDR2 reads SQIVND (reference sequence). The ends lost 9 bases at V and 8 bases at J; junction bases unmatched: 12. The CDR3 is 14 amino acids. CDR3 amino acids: CASRITGEREKLFF. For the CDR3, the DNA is TGTGCCAGCCGTATCACAGGGGAGCGAGAAAAACTGTTTTTT. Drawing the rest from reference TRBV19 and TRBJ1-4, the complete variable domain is DGGITQSPKYLFRKEGQNVTLSCEQNLNHDAMYWYRQDPGQGLRLIYYSQIVNDFQKGDIAEGYSVSREKKESFPLTVTSAQKNPTAFYLCASRITGEREKLFFGSGTQLSVL.

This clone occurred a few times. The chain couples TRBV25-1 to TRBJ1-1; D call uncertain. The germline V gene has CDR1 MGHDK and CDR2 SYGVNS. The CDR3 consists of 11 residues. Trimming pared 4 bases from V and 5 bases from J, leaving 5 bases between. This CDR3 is CASSARTEAFF. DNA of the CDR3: TGTGCCAGCAGTGCGCGGACTGAAGCTTTCTTT.

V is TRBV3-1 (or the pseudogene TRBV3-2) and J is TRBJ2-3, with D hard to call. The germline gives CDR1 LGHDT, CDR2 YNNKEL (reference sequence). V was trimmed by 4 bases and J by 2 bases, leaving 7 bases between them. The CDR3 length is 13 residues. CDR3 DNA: TGTGCCAGCAGCCTAACCAACACAGATACGCAGTATTTT. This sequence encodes CASSLTNTDTQYF.

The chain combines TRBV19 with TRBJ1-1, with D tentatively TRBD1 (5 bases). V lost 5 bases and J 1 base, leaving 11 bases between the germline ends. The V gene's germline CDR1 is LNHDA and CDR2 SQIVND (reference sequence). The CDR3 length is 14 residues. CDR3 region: CASSLGRGNTEAFF. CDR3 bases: TGTGCCAGTAGTCTGGGGCGGGGGAACACTGAAGCTTTCTTT.

This chain's CDR3 is CASSDRNEQFF. Here the CDR3 DNA reads TGTGCCAGCAGTGACAGGAATGAGCAGTTCTTC. V and J are TRBV6-1 and TRBJ2-1; D gene ambiguous. V dropped 3 bases and J dropped 7 bases, with 4 bases sitting between them. The germline V gene encodes CDR1 MNHNS and CDR2 SASEGT. This CDR3 spans 11 amino acids.

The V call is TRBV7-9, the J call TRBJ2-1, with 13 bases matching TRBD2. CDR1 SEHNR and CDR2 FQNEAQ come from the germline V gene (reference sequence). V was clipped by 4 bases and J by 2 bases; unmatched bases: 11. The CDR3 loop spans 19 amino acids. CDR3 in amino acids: CASSSRTSGGSTAYNEQFF. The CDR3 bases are TGTGCCAGCAGCTCTCGGACTAGCGGGGGTTCAACGGCCTACAATGAGCAGTTCTTC. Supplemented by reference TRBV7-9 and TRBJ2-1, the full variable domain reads DTGVSQNPRHKITKRGQNVTFRCDPISEHNRLYWYRQTLGQGPEFLTYFQNEAQLEKSRLLSDRFSAERPKGSFSTLEIQRTEQGDSAMYLCASSSRTSGGSTAYNEQFFGPGTRLTVL.

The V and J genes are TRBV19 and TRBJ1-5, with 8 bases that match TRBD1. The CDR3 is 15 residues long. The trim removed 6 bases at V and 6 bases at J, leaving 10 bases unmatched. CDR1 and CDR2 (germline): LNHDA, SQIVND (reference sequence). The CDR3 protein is CASRWSGGGGQPQHF. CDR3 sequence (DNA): TGTGCCAGTAGGTGGTCAGGGGGCGGGGGTCAGCCCCAGCATTTT.

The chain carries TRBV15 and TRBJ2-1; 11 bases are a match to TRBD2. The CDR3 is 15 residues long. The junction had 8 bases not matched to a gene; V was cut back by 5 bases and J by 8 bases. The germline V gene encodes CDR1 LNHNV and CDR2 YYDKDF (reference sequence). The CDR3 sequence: CATSFLAGGWHEQFF. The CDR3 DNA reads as TGTGCCACCAGCTTTTTAGCGGGAGGGTGGCATGAGCAGTTCTTC. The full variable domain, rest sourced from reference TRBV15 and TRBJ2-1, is DAMVIQNPRYQVTQFGKPVTLSCSQTLNHNVMYWYQQKSSQAPKLLFHYYDKDFNNEADTPDNFQSRRPNTSFCFLDIRSPGLGDTAMYLCATSFLAGGWHEQFFGPGTRLTVL.

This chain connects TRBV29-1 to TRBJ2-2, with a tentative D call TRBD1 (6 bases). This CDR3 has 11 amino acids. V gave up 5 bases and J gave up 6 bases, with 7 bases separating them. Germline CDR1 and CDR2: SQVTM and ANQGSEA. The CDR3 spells CSVNRAGELFF. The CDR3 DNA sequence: TGCAGCGTTAACAGGGCCGGGGAGCTGTTTTTT.

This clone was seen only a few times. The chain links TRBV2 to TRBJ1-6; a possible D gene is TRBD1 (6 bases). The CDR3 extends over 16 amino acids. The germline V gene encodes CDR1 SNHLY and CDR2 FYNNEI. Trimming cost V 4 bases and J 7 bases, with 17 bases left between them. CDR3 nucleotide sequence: TGTGCCAGCAGTGGGGGTTCAGGACAGAGGAATTCACCCCTCCACTTT. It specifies CASSGGSGQRNSPLHF.

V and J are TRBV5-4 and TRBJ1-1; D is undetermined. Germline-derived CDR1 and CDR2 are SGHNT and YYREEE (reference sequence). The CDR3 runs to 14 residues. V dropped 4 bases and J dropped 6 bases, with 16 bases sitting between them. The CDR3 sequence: CASSPDLLAPEAFF. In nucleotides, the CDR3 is TGTGCCAGCAGCCCCGACCTATTAGCGCCTGAAGCTTTCTTT.

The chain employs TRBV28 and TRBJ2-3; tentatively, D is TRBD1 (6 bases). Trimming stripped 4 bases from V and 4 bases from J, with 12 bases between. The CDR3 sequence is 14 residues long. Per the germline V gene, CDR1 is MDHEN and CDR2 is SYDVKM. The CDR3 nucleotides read TGTGCCAGCAGTTCACCAGGGGTGGCAGATACGCAGTATTTT. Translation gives CASSSPGVADTQYF. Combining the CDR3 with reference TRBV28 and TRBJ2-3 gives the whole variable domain DVKVTQSSRYLVKRTGEKVFLECVQDMDHENMFWYRQDPGLGLRLIYFSYDVKMKEKGDIPEGYSVSREKKERFSLILESASTNQTSMYLCASSSPGVADTQYFGPGTRLTVL.

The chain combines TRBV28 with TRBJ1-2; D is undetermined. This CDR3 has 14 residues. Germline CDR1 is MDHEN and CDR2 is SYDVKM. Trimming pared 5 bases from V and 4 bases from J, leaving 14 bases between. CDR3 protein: CASSAPGTRYGYTF. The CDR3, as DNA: TGTGCCAGCAGTGCCCCCGGAACCCGCTATGGCTACACCTTC.

CDR3 sequence (DNA): TGTGCCTGGAGATCGGAGAGGGAGGGGAGACACAATCAGCCCCAGCATTTT. It codes for CAWRSEREGRHNQPQHF. The chain recombines TRBV30 with TRBJ1-5, with D possibly matching TRBD1 (5 bases). This CDR3 comprises 17 residues. Germline V gene sequence: CDR1 GTSNPN, CDR2 SVGIG (reference sequence). V lost 3 bases, J lost 3 bases, and 21 bases lay in between.

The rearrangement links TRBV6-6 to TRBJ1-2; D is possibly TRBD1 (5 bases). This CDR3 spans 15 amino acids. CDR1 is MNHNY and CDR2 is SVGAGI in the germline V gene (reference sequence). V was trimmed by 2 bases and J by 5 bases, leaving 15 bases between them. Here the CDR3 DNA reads TGTGCCAGCAGTTACAGGGCCGGGGGATTATATGGCTACACCTTC. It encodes CASSYRAGGLYGYTF.

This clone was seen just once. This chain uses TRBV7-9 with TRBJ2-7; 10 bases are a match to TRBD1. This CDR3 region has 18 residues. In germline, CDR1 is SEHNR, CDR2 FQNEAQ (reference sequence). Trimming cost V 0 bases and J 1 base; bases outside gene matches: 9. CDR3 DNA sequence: TGTGCCAGCAGCTTAGCATCACTTTCGGGACAGGGGTCCTACGAGCAGTACTTC. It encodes CASSLASLSGQGSYEQYF.

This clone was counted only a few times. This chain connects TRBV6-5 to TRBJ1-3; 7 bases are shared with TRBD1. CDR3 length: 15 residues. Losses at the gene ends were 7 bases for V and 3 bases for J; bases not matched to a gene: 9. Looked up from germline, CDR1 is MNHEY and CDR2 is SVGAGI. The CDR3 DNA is TGTGCCAGCACGACAGGGCGGTCTAGTGGAAACACCATATATTTT. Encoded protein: CASTTGRSSGNTIYF.

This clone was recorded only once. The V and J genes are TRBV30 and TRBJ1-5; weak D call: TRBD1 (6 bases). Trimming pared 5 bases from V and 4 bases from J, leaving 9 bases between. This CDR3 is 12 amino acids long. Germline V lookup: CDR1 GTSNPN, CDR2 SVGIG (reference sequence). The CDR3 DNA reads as TGTGCCTGGGGCACAGGGAATCAGCCCCAGCATTTT. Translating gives CAWGTGNQPQHF.

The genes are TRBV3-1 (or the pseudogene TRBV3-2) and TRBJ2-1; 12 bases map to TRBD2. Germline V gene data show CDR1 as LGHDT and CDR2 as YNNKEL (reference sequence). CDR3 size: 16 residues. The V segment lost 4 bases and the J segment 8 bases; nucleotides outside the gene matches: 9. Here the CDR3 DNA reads TGTGCCAGCAGCCCTACTAGCGGGAGGTTCCAGGATGAGCAGTTCTTC. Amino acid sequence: CASSPTSGRFQDEQFF.

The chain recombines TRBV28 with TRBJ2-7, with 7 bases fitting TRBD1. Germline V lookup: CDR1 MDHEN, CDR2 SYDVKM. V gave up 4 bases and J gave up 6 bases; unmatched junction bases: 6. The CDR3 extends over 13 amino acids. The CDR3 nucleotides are TGTGCCAGCAGTTCCCGGGACAGCCCCGAGCAGTACTTC. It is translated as CASSSRDSPEQYF. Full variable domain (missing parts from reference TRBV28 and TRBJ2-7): DVKVTQSSRYLVKRTGEKVFLECVQDMDHENMFWYRQDPGLGLRLIYFSYDVKMKEKGDIPEGYSVSREKKERFSLILESASTNQTSMYLCASSSRDSPEQYFGPGTRLTVT.